This TCR beta chain was recorded in a study of early stage breast cancer tumors (dated 2017 in TCRdb). Turning to the overall study: Of the roughly 17 invasive breast tumors, 12 to 13 were found to be estrogen receptor-positive, progesterone receptor-positive and HER2-negative. Most of the 12 ER+/PR+/HER2- tumors were invasive ductal carcinomas, while the other four were invasive lobular carcinomas. On average, each sample got about 10-fold read coverage. Across all samples, more than 2.5 million templates representing roughly 1,100,000 unique clonotypes were detected.

The study profiled bulk TCR beta-chain repertoires in matched peripheral blood, tumor and adjacent normal breast tissue taken from approximately 16 patients with early-stage breast cancer. Before surgery, roughly 4.5-10 mL of whole blood was collected in EDTA tubes and processed within 2 hours. Peripheral blood mononuclear cells were isolated by Ficoll-Paque centrifugation in SepMate-50 tubes. For storage in liquid nitrogen, PBMCs were cryopreserved as aliquots of roughly 1.8 to 4 million cells in roughly 90% FBS with around 10% DMSO. The Qiagen AllPrep DNA/RNA Mini kit was used to extract genomic DNA. Remarks on this clone: Its binding antigen is unknown. Nothing much larger sits one base from this clone, and base qualities are not available.

Each sample was amplified as two independent genomic DNA replicates: around 0.45 ug for blood and about 1.4 ug for tumor or normal breast. TCRB sequencing of genomic DNA was carried out with the ImmunoSeq Intro kit according to the manufacturer's instructions. Multiplex PCR ran 30 to 40 cycles with proprietary primers and spike-in control sequences for absolute quantification. Single-end 150-bp reads were used to sequence an 87-bp fragment spanning the CDR3 plus the flanking V and J genes. Seven samples, each with two replicates, were multiplexed per lane of an Illumina MiSeq using version 3.0 chemistry. In the original analysis: The vendor's proprietary pipeline processed the raw data and merged both replicates into a single result for each sample. A clonotype was defined as productive rearrangements that share the same V-gene family, CDR3 amino acid sequence and J-gene segment. To compute clonality, the normalized Shannon entropy (Pielou evenness) of TCRB abundances was subtracted from 1. To estimate T cell density, the total number of templates was divided by the input cell count, which was inferred from how much DNA went in. Total repertoire diversity and clonality were estimated with Recon using default parameters. Tumor-enriched clonotypes were defined as having over 0.1% abundance in tumor and at least 32-fold higher abundance than in normal breast. TCRdb mirrors the immuneACCESS table, restricted to in-frame sequences. Some clones are absent from its copies; in checked studies, under half trace to an unresolved V gene, and the reason for the others is unknown. V and J calls and clone size come straight from that table; D and trimming were deduced from the DNA. The sample table lists 45,000 to 60,000 clones, about 83% of them with a count of one. Together, the top ten hold 1.1% to 1.5% of the sample.

Taken from cysteine to phenylalanine, the CDR3 has 13 residues. The read is trimmed to its CDR3 DNA, 39 bases read in frame from base 1. Trimming takes 1 base from V and 2 bases from J, and the germline ends sit 5 bases apart. CDR1 and CDR2, per the germline V gene, are KGHSH and LQKENI. The paper as a whole reports these results and caveats: Repertoires from blood and normal breast were more alike than repertoires from blood and tumor, and in about 90% of the 16 patients, comparing each tissue with blood separated tumor from normal. Enriched TCRB sequences shared across patients were mostly commonly generated sequences, unlikely to play an important role in the tumor microenvironment. Because the cohort was small, a breakdown by tumor subtype could not be done. Chain pairing and functional markers such as CD4, CD8 and FOXP3 were not captured by bulk genomic DNA sequencing of unsorted cells. Compared with adjacent normal breast tissue, tumors had 2.5 to 3-fold higher T cell density and higher clonality.

The sequence came from a person in their fifties with breast cancer. The sample comprised blood. This sequence uses TRBV18 and TRBJ2-5; the D gene lacks a confident call. The nucleotide sequence is given as TGTGCCAGCTCACCACGGGGACAAGAGACCCAGTACTTC. This codes for CASSPRGQETQYF.